This TCR beta chain was sequenced during a study of blood T cell repertoires in COVID-19. At the level of the study: Samples taken during acute and convalescent COVID-19 were collected in the United States, Italy and Spain. PBMCs, B-cell-depleted T cells, or T cells provided the cDNA or gDNA that made up the material.

The ends were cut back, 4 bases at V and 2 bases at J, with 17 bases in the middle. CDR1 is LGHDT, CDR2 YNNKEL, per germline (reference sequence). The CDR3 extends over 16 amino acids. Authors' methods: Scientists estimated how many nucleated cells there were by amplifying reference gene primers. Assay: immunoSEQ multiplex PCR; the TCRdb copy retains only in-frame clones and omits some. V and J calls and clone size are copied from that table; D and trimming were computed from the DNA. The sample records about 210,000 clones, 65% to 90% being singletons. This sequence joins TRBV3-1 (or the pseudogene TRBV3-2) and TRBJ1-2, with unresolved D. The source material was PBMCs or T cells enriched from blood (not recorded which). The clonotype was recovered from a woman aged 50 to 60 with acute COVID-19. DNA for the CDR3: TGTGCCAGCAGCCGTCACGGGTCTCAAAGAAACTATGGCTACACCTTC. Translation: CASSRHGSQRNYGYTF.